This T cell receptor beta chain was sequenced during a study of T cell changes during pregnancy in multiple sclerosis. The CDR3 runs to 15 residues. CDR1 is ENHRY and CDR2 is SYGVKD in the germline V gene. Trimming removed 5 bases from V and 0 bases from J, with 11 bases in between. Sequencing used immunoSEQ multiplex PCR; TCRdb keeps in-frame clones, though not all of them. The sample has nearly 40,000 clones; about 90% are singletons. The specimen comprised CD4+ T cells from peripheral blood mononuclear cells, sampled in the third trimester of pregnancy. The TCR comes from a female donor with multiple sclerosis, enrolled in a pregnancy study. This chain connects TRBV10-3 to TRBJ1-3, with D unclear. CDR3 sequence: CAISYFAYSGNTIYF. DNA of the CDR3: TGTGCCATCAGTTACTTCGCCTACTCTGGAAACACCATATATTTT.